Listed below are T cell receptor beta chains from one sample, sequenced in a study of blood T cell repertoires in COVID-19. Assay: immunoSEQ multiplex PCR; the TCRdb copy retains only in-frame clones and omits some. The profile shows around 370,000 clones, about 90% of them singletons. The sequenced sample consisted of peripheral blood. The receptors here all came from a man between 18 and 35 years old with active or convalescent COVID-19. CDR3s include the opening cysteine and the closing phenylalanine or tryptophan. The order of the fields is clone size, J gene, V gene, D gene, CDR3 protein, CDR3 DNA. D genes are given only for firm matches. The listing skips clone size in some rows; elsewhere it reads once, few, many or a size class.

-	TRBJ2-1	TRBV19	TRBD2	CASSLGLAGGVEQFF	TGTGCCAGTAGTCTGGGACTAGCGGGAGGGGTTGAGCAGTTCTTC
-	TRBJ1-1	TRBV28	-	CASRPVRSDEAFF	TGTGCCAGCAGACCGGTGAGGAGTGATGAAGCTTTCTTT
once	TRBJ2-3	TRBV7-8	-	CASSQLARPTDTQYF	TGTGCCAGCAGCCAATTGGCGAGGCCCACAGATACGCAGTATTTT
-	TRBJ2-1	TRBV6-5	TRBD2	CASSRATSGSNEQFF	TGTGCCAGCAGTCGCGCGACTAGCGGGAGCAATGAGCAGTTCTTC
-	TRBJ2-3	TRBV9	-	CASSAGRLQYTDTQYF	TGTGCCAGCAGCGCGGGGAGGTTGCAGTACACAGATACGCAGTATTTT
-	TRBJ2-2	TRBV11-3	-	CASSLVGGATGELFF	TGTGCCAGCAGCTTGGTAGGGGGGGCTACCGGGGAGCTGTTTTTT
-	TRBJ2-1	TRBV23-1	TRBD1	CASSQPGQNNEQFF	TGCGCCAGCAGTCAACCGGGACAGAACAATGAGCAGTTCTTC
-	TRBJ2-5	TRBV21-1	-	CDPRGISETQYF	TGTGACCCCAGGGGAATCAGCGAGACCCAGTACTTC
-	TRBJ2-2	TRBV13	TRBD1	CASSSRTGSTGELFF	TGTGCCAGCAGCTCAAGGACAGGGAGCACCGGGGAGCTGTTTTTT
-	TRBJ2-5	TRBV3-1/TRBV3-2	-	CASSDSFGQETQYF	TGTGCCAGCAGCGATAGTTTTGGCCAAGAGACCCAGTACTTC
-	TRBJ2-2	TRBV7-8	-	CASSLGHGELFF	TGTGCCAGCAGCTTAGGTCACGGGGAGCTGTTTTTT
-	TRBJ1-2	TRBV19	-	CASSPGTGNYGYTF	TGTGCCAGTAGTCCAGGTACGGGGAACTATGGCTACACCTTC
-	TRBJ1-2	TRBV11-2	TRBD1	CASSSGQGAHGYGYTF	TGTGCCAGCAGCTCGGGACAGGGGGCGCATGGCTATGGCTACACCTTC
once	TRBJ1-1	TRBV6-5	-	CASSAGGTTEAFF	TGTGCCAGCAGCGCGGGAGGTACCACTGAAGCTTTCTTT
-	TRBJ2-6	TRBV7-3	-	CASSLTNSGANVLTF	TGTGCCAGCAGCTTAACCAACTCTGGGGCCAACGTCCTGACTTTC
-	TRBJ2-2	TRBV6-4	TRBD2	CASSERTSGGPNTGELFF	TGTGCCAGCAGCGAAAGGACTAGCGGGGGTCCGAACACCGGGGAGCTGTTTTTT
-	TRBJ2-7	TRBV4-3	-	CASSQDSRGYEQYF	TGCGCCAGCAGCCAAGACAGTAGAGGTTACGAGCAGTACTTC
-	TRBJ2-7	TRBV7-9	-	CASRRDPGDNEQYF	TGTGCCAGCCGACGAGATCCAGGGGACAACGAGCAGTACTTC